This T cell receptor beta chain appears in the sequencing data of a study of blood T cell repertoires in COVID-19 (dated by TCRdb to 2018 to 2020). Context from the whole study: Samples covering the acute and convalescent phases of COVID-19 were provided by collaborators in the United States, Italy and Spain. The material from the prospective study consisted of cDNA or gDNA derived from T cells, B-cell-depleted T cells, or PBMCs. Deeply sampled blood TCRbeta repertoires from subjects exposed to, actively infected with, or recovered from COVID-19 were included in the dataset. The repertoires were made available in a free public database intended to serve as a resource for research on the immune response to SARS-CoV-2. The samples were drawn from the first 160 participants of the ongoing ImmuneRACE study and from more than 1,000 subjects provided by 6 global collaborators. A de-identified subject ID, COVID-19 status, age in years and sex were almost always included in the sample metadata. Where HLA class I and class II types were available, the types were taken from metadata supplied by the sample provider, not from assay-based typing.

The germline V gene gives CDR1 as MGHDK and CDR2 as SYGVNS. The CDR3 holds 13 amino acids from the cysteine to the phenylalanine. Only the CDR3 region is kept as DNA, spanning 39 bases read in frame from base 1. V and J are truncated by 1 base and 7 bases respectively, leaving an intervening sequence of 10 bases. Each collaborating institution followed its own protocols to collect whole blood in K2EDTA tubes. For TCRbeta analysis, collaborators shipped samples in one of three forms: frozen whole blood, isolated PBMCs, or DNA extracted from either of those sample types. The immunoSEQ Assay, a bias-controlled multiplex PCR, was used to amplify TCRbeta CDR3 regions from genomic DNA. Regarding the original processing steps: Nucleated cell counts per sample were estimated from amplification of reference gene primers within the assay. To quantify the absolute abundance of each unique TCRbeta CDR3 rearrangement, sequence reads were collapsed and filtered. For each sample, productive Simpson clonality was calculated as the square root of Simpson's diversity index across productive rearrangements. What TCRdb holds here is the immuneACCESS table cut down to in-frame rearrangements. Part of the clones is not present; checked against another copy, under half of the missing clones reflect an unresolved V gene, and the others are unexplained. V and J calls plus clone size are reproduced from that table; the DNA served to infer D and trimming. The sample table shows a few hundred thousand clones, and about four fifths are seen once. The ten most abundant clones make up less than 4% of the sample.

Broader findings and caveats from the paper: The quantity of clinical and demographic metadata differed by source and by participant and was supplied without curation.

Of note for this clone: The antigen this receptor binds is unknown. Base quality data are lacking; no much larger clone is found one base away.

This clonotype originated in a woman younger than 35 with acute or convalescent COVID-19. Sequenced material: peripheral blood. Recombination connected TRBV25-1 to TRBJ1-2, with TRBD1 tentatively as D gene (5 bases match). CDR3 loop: CASSEFLQGGYTF. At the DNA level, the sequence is TGTGCCAGCAGTGAATTTCTCCAGGGTGGCTACACCTTC.